This T cell receptor beta chain appears in the sequencing data of a study of OX40 agonist ivuxolimab in advanced cancers. Using immunoSEQ multiplex PCR, the repertoire was profiled, and TCRdb retains in-frame clones only, with some absent. The sample carries about 57,000 clones, 75% to 85% recorded once. Remarks on this clone: As yet, its antigen is unknown.

General study results and limits: Among the least clonally expanded were partial responders at 0.1-3.0 mg/kg.

Germline CDR1 is MNHNY and CDR2 is SVGAGI (reference sequence). Unmatched junction bases numbered 12, after V lost 6 bases and J lost 5 bases. The CDR3 spans 16 residues. This sequence was found in an adult with an advanced solid tumor such as melanoma, head and neck, liver or kidney cancer. J is TRBJ1-5 and V is TRBV6-6, with 8 bases identical to TRBD1. The specimen was CD4+ or CD8+ T cells sorted from blood, collected in a trial of the OX40 agonist ivuxolimab. The CDR3 DNA is TGTGCCAGCAGCACGGGACAGGAGAGAGGGGATCAGCCCCAGCATTTT. It codes for CASSTGQERGDQPQHF.